The rows below give T cell receptor beta chains drawn from one sample of a study of cytomegalovirus exposure and HLA in healthy donors. This table comes from immunoSEQ multiplex PCR, and its TCRdb copy is limited to in-frame clones, with some not included. The repertoire includes 160,000 or so clones, 75% to 85% of them detected once, and approximately 4.5% sits in the top ten. What was sequenced was PBMCs. These receptors came from a man aged 30 to 45 in good health and CMV-seronegative. CDR3s include the opening cysteine and the closing phenylalanine or tryptophan. The D gene is left open where the match is weak. A row's size may be missing; if present it is once, few, many or a size class.

D gene,CDR3 length,J gene,V gene,clone size,CDR3 DNA,CDR3 protein
TRBD1,14,TRBJ2-7,TRBV5-1,-,TGCGCCAGCAGCCCCAGGACAGGGTTGTTGGAGCAGTACTTC,CASSPRTGLLEQYF
TRBD2,18,TRBJ2-5,TRBV19,-,TGTGCCAGTCGGGGGACTAGCGGGGGCGCGAGATCCCAAGAGACCCAGTACTTC,CASRGTSGGARSQETQYF
TRBD1,15,TRBJ1-5,TRBV15,-,TGTGCCACCAGCAGAGATAGAACAGGGGGTCAGCCCCAGCATTTT,CATSRDRTGGQPQHF
-,13,TRBJ1-5,TRBV10-2,-,TGCGCCAGCACGACCCGAGGGGGTCAGCCCCAGCATTTT,CASTTRGGQPQHF
TRBD1,17,TRBJ1-6,TRBV7-2,few,TGTGCCAGCAGCTCAGTCCAGGGGGGCTCCTATAATTCACCCCTCCACTTT,CASSSVQGGSYNSPLHF
-,17,TRBJ1-1,TRBV14,-,TGTGCCAGCAGCCAACTCTTGTCCTGGGGGCCGAACACTGAAGCTTTCTTT,CASSQLLSWGPNTEAFF
-,14,TRBJ1-6,TRBV7-9,-,TGTGCCAGCAGCTTTGGGGCCGTGAATTCACCCCTCCACTTT,CASSFGAVNSPLHF
TRBD1,19,TRBJ1-6,TRBV13,few,TGTGCCAGCAGCCTCGCCGGGACAGGGACATTCTCCTATAATTCACCCCTCCACTTT,CASSLAGTGTFSYNSPLHF
TRBD1,15,TRBJ1-2,TRBV25-1,-,TGTGCCAGCAGTGAAGGGACAGGGGACTACTATGGCTACACCTTC,CASSEGTGDYYGYTF
TRBD1,15,TRBJ2-1,TRBV11-2,-,TGTGCCAGCAGCTCTCTGTGGGACAGGCACAATGAGCAGTTCTTC,CASSSLWDRHNEQFF
TRBD2,15,TRBJ2-7,TRBV28,-,TGTGCCAGCAGCCCTGGCGCGGGAGGGCCCCACGAGCAGTACTTC,CASSPGAGGPHEQYF
TRBD1,16,TRBJ1-2,TRBV7-9,-,TGTTCCAGCAGCTCCGGGACAGGGGCGACCCGGTATGGCTACACCTTC,CSSSSGTGATRYGYTF
-,13,TRBJ1-1,TRBV19,-,TGTGCCAGTTCTAAAATAGGGGACACTGAAGCTTTCTTT,CASSKIGDTEAFF
-,19,TRBJ1-3,TRBV29-1,-,TGCAGCGTTGAAGATCAGAAAGGGGGTCGTGAAGGAACTGGAAACACCATATATTTT,CSVEDQKGGREGTGNTIYF
-,13,TRBJ1-1,TRBV7-2,-,TGTGCCAGCAGCTCAGGGGCGAGATATGAAGCTTTCTTT,CASSSGARYEAFF
-,15,TRBJ1-5,TRBV9,-,TGTGCCAGCAGCCCCCGGTTGGGGGCGAATCAGCCCCAGCATTTT,CASSPRLGANQPQHF
-,11,TRBJ1-2,TRBV29-1,-,TGCAGCGTTGTGGAGAACTATGGCTACACCTTC,CSVVENYGYTF
-,13,TRBJ2-2,TRBV5-8,-,TGTGCCAGTGACTTCCAGGGTCCCGGGGAGCTGTTTTTT,CASDFQGPGELFF
-,17,TRBJ1-5,TRBV7-2,-,TGTGCCAGCAGCTTAGACGAGGCAGGGTGGAACAATCAGCCCCAGCATTTT,CASSLDEAGWNNQPQHF
-,15,TRBJ2-5,TRBV29-1,-,TGCAGCGTTGAGCCGCGGGGAAAGGGTCCGGAGACCCAGTACTTC,CSVEPRGKGPETQYF
TRBD2,13,TRBJ2-1,TRBV10-3,few,TGTGCCATCAGAGGGACTAGCGGGGGCGAGCAGTTCTTC,CAIRGTSGGEQFF
TRBD1,13,TRBJ1-6,TRBV30,-,TGTGCCTGGAAAGGGGGCGGGGATTCACCCCTCCACTTT,CAWKGGGDSPLHF
-,14,TRBJ1-4,TRBV9,-,TGTGCCAGCAGCGTAGGGGGAGAGAGTGAAAAACTGTTTTTT,CASSVGGESEKLFF
TRBD2,17,TRBJ2-1,TRBV7-9,-,TGTGCCAGCAGCCATGAGGTGGGAGGGAGCTCCTACAATGAGCAGTTCTTC,CASSHEVGGSSYNEQFF
TRBD2,17,TRBJ2-1,TRBV5-4,-,TGTGCCCTGAGAGGACTAGCGGGAGGCCATTCCTACAATGAGCAGTTCTTC,CALRGLAGGHSYNEQFF
-,14,TRBJ1-1,TRBV5-6,-,TGTGCCAGCAGCTTGAGCGGGCTAAACACTGAAGCTTTCTTT,CASSLSGLNTEAFF
-,13,TRBJ2-7,TRBV11-1,-,TGTGCCAGCAGCAACAGGGTTAACTACGAGCAGTACTTC,CASSNRVNYEQYF
-,14,TRBJ1-5,TRBV5-6,-,TGTGCCAGCAGCTTGGGGCAGGGAGGGCAGCCCCAGCATTTT,CASSLGQGGQPQHF
-,13,TRBJ2-7,TRBV5-5,-,TGTGCCAGCAACCTACAGGCCTCCTACGAGCAGTACTTC,CASNLQASYEQYF